A selection of T cell receptor beta chains follows, all from one sample in a study of T cell repertoires in urothelial bladder cancer. Sequencing was performed with immunoSEQ multiplex PCR; in TCRdb, only in-frame clones are kept and a portion is missing. The table shows some 6,000 clones, with 71% occurring only once. The specimen was tumor-infiltrating cells from bladder cancer. All receptors derive from a human donor with urothelial carcinoma. Each CDR3 is given with its conserved first and last residue. A D gene is named only where the DNA matches it firmly. Clone size is stated in some rows and not others, as once, few, many or a class when expanded.

CASSFQGSRNTGELFF | TGTGCCAGCAGTTTCCAGGGTAGCCGAAACACCGGGGAGCTGTTTTTT | . | TRBJ2-2 | TRBV28 | once
CSARGVDTQYF | TGCAGTGCTCGGGGGGTGGATACGCAGTATTTT | TRBD2 | TRBJ2-3 | TRBV20-1 | .
CASSFPGTVGDTQYF | TGTGCCAGCAGCTTTCCCGGGACTGTGGGAGATACGCAGTATTTT | . | TRBJ2-3 | TRBV13 | .
CASSELIAGGPPVTDTQYF | TGTGCCAGCAGTGAACTGATAGCGGGGGGGCCGCCTGTCACAGATACGCAGTATTTT | TRBD2 | TRBJ2-3 | TRBV6-1 | .
CASSDQTGRGTEAFF | TGTGCCAGCAGCGACCAGACAGGGCGCGGCACTGAAGCTTTCTTT | TRBD1 | TRBJ1-1 | TRBV5-6 | .
CSLWRRGGYTF | TGCAGCCTATGGCGGCGTGGCGGATACACCTTC | . | TRBJ1-2 | TRBV20-1 | .
CASAAYGSYEQYF | TGTGCCAGTGCTGCTTATGGGAGCTACGAGCAGTACTTC | . | TRBJ2-7 | TRBV2 | .
CASSVGQGGTGELFF | TGTGCCAGCAGCGTAGGTCAGGGAGGGACCGGGGAGCTGTTTTTT | TRBD2 | TRBJ2-2 | TRBV9 | .
CASSLELSPSETQYF | TGTGCCAGCAGCTTAGAGCTGTCCCCGTCAGAGACCCAGTACTTC | . | TRBJ2-5 | TRBV7-9 | few
CASSLDNNQPQHF | TGTGCCAGCAGTCTTGACAACAATCAGCCCCAGCATTTT | . | TRBJ1-5 | TRBV2 | .
CASSSGTGGAAFF | TGTGCCAGCAGCTCCGGGACAGGGGGCGCGGCTTTCTTT | TRBD1 | TRBJ1-1 | TRBV7-2 | few
CASYESPGQPQHF | TGTGCCAGCTATGAGTCCCCCGGTCAGCCCCAGCATTTT | . | TRBJ1-5 | TRBV18 | .